These T cell receptor beta chains were read from a single sample in a study of patients and donors after allogeneic stem cell transplantation. TCRdb reanalysed the RT-PCR reads using MiXCR and keeps one entry per CDR3 protein. The table has about 26,000 distinct CDR3 sequences, about 8% seen once. Sequenced sample: blood, either unsorted or a sorted T cell fraction (not recorded which). The receptors stem from a human donor who was either an allogeneic HSCT recipient or a stem cell or donor lymphocyte infusion donor (not recorded which). It is not recorded whose cells these are; they may come from a transplant donor. CDR3s include the opening cysteine and the closing phenylalanine or tryptophan. D genes are given only for firm matches. Clone size appears in some rows only: once, few, many, or a class for an expanded clone.

size,J,V,D,DNA,CDR3
.,TRBJ2-1,TRBV7-7,.,TGTGCTAGCAGCCTGAAGACAGGTTATGAGCAGTTCTTC,CASSLKTGYEQFF
many,TRBJ1-1,TRBV27,.,TGTGCCAGCAGTTTATCAGGGTTCGGCACTGAAGCTTTCTTT,CASSLSGFGTEAFF
few,TRBJ1-2,TRBV5-4,.,TGTGCCAGCAGCTTGGGATTAGGGACACACCTCTCCGGCTACACCTTC,CASSLGLGTHLSGYTF
many,TRBJ1-5,TRBV4-2,.,TGTGCCAGCAGCCAAGATCAGGGGTTTTGGAGCAATCAGCCCCAGCATTTT,CASSQDQGFWSNQPQHF
many,TRBJ2-5,TRBV29-1,TRBD1,TGCAGCGCGGACAGGTACCAAGAGACCCAGTACTTC,CSADRYQETQYF
few,TRBJ1-4,TRBV6-5,.,TGTGCCAGCAGTTATTACGGCCGGGGTGAAAAACTGTTTTTT,CASSYYGRGEKLFF
many,TRBJ1-3,TRBV3-1,.,TGTGCCAGCAGCCCGCAAAGTGGAAACACCATATATTTT,CASSPQSGNTIYF
many,TRBJ1-2,TRBV29-1,.,TGCAGCGTTGACCCCATGCAGGGGTCGGGCGGCTACACCTTC,CSVDPMQGSGGYTF
.,TRBJ1-3,TRBV4-2,.,TGTGCCAGCAGCCAAGGGACAAGGGGGGCTGGAAACACCATATATTTT,CASSQGTRGAGNTIYF
many,TRBJ2-7,TRBV4-2,TRBD2,TGTGCCAGCAGCCAAGGGGACTACTACGAGCAGTACTTC,CASSQGDYYEQYF
few,TRBJ2-2,TRBV10-3,TRBD2,TGTGCCATCAGTGGGACTAGCGGGAGGGTACACACCGGGGAGCTGTTTTTT,CAISGTSGRVHTGELFF
few,TRBJ2-3,TRBV29-1,TRBD2,TGCAGCGTTGCCGTAGCGGGAGGGCCCGCAGATACGCAGTATTTT,CSVAVAGGPADTQYF
few,TRBJ2-7,TRBV5-4,.,TGTGCCAGCAGCAGCGCGACTACCCCCTCCTACGAGCAGTACTTC,CASSSATTPSYEQYF
many,TRBJ2-6,TRBV7-3,.,TGTGCCAGCAGCTTAGCTGGGGCCAACGTCCTGACTTTC,CASSLAGANVLTF
many,TRBJ2-1,TRBV7-8,TRBD2,TGTGCCAGCAGCTTAGAGGGACTAGCGGGGGGGCCTACTGTTGGGGAGCAGTTCTTC,CASSLEGLAGGPTVGEQFF
many,TRBJ2-2,TRBV27,TRBD1,TGTGCCAGCAGTTTAAACTTCCAGGGGGCCACCGGGGAGCTGTTTTTT,CASSLNFQGATGELFF
.,TRBJ1-3,TRBV28,.,TGTGCCAGCCCCTTTGGCAGGGCTGGAAACACCATATATTTT,CASPFGRAGNTIYF
many,TRBJ2-1,TRBV20-1,TRBD2,TGCAGTGCTAGAGTGACAGCGGGAATTTTTAATGAGCAGTTCTTC,CSARVTAGIFNEQFF
many,TRBJ1-1,TRBV5-1,.,TGCGCCAGCAGCGCCGGACAGAGCGGGAACACTGAAGCTTTCTTT,CASSAGQSGNTEAFF
many,TRBJ2-7,TRBV19,TRBD2,TGTGCCAGTAGTACAACTGCTAGCGGGACGCCCTACGAGCAGTACTTC,CASSTTASGTPYEQYF
many,TRBJ2-6,TRBV13,TRBD1,TGTGCCAGCACCTCATCGATGGGACAGGGATACTCTGGGGCCAACGTCCTGACTTTC,CASTSSMGQGYSGANVLTF
many,TRBJ2-2,TRBV2,.,TGTGCCAGCAGTGAGGACTCCCTAACGGGCGGGGAGCTGTTTTTT,CASSEDSLTGGELFF
many,TRBJ2-7,TRBV18,.,TGTGCCAGCTCACAAGGGGCCGGTACCTACGAGCAGTACTTC,CASSQGAGTYEQYF
medium-sized,TRBJ1-5,TRBV2,.,TGTGCCAGCAGTACTCCTCGGGACATTAGCAATCAGCCCCAGCATTTT,CASSTPRDISNQPQHF
few,TRBJ1-1,TRBV2,.,TGTGCCAGCAGTTGGACCGGGGAGGAAGCTTTCTTT,CASSWTGEEAFF
.,TRBJ1-4,TRBV3-1,.,TGTGCCAGCAGCCGGGCAGGCGATAATGAAAAACTGTTTTTT,CASSRAGDNEKLFF
many,TRBJ2-1,TRBV24-1,TRBD2,TGTGCCACCAGTGGGAGGGTCGACCCGGGACTAGCCACCGATGAGCAGTTCTTC,CATSGRVDPGLATDEQFF